This is a list of T cell receptor beta chains from one sample in a study of a mutant IDH1 vaccine in newly diagnosed glioma. Using immunoSEQ multiplex PCR, the repertoire was profiled, and TCRdb retains in-frame clones only, with some absent. The table includes about 24,000 clones, about 80% detected once. For these receptors, no antigen is known. Specimen: PBMCs, collected from a glioma patient whose treatment included an IDH1 peptide vaccine. Receptors were obtained from a man between 35 and 55 years old with glioma. Each CDR3 is given with its conserved first and last residue. D genes are given only for firm matches. Where a row states a size, it is once, few, many or the class of an expanded clone; other rows omit it.

clone_size	v_call	j_call	d_call	cdr3_aa	cdr3_nt
.	TRBV5-8	TRBJ2-1	.	CASSLGSSAGEQFF	TGTGCCAGCAGCTTGGGGTCTAGCGCTGGTGAGCAGTTCTTC
.	TRBV14	TRBJ2-1	TRBD2	CASSPLAGGRYNEQFF	TGTGCCAGCAGCCCACTAGCGGGAGGGCGGTACAATGAGCAGTTCTTC
once	TRBV4-3	TRBJ2-5	.	CASSQGDDGQETQYF	TGCGCCAGCAGCCAAGGAGATGACGGCCAAGAGACCCAGTACTTC
.	TRBV5-1	TRBJ2-3	TRBD1	CASSWDRDTQYF	TGCGCCAGCAGCTGGGACAGGGATACGCAGTATTTT
.	TRBV7-8	TRBJ1-2	.	CASSVGRGGGGYTF	TGTGCCAGCAGCGTAGGCAGGGGAGGCGGTGGCTACACCTTC
.	TRBV5-1	TRBJ2-2	.	CASSSRGATNTGELFF	TGCGCCAGCAGCTCCCGGGGGGCCACGAACACCGGGGAGCTGTTTTTT
once	TRBV6-5	TRBJ2-3	TRBD2	CASSLGLAGDAQYF	TGTGCCAGCAGTTTGGGACTAGCGGGTGATGCGCAGTATTTT
.	TRBV19	TRBJ2-7	.	CASSLLPSYEQYF	TGTGCCAGTAGTCTCCTCCCTTCCTACGAGCAGTACTTC
.	TRBV28	TRBJ2-7	.	CASSLWQGGYEQYF	TGTGCCAGCAGTTTATGGCAGGGCGGGTACGAGCAGTACTTC
.	TRBV19	TRBJ1-5	.	CASKRQAQLKQPQHF	TGTGCCAGTAAGAGGCAGGCTCAACTAAAGCAGCCCCAGCATTTT
.	TRBV9	TRBJ1-1	.	CASSVGPYSNTEAFF	TGTGCCAGCAGCGTAGGTCCTTACTCTAACACTGAAGCTTTCTTT
.	TRBV2	TRBJ2-7	TRBD2	CAGPGGEQYF	TGTGCCGGACCGGGGGGCGAGCAGTACTTC
once	TRBV6-1	TRBJ1-3	.	CASRDPRGNGNTIYF	TGTGCCAGCAGGGACCCCCGAGGGAATGGAAACACCATATATTTT
.	TRBV9	TRBJ1-4	TRBD1	CASSPGQGTNEKLFF	TGTGCCAGCAGCCCCGGACAGGGGACTAATGAAAAACTGTTTTTT
.	TRBV14	TRBJ2-3	.	CASSQDLGERGSTDTQYF	TGTGCCAGCAGCCAAGATCTTGGCGAGAGGGGAAGTACCGATACGCAGTATTTT
.	TRBV7-2	TRBJ2-1	.	CASRPTLANEQFF	TGTGCCAGCAGGCCGACACTAGCCAATGAGCAGTTCTTC
.	TRBV20-1	TRBJ1-1	.	CSAWGTTEAFF	TGCAGTGCCTGGGGGACCACTGAAGCTTTCTTT
.	TRBV9	TRBJ2-3	TRBD2	CASSENRLADTDTQYF	TGTGCCAGCAGTGAGAACCGACTAGCGGACACAGATACGCAGTATTTT
.	TRBV19	TRBJ1-5	.	CASNLGASNQPQHF	TGTGCCAGTAATCTAGGCGCGAGCAATCAGCCCCAGCATTTT
.	TRBV6-6	TRBJ2-3	.	CASSPGVAVQDTQYF	TGTGCCAGCAGTCCGGGGGTAGCGGTACAAGATACGCAGTATTTT
.	TRBV9	TRBJ2-2	.	CASSSRGASNTGELFF	TGTGCCAGCAGCTCACGCGGGGCGTCGAACACCGGGGAGCTGTTTTTT
once	TRBV7-9	TRBJ2-1	.	CASVGGLSYNEQFF	TGTGCCAGCGTGGGTGGCCTCTCCTACAATGAGCAGTTCTTC
.	TRBV10-2	TRBJ2-2	.	CASSPWLANTGELFF	TGCGCCAGCAGCCCGTGGCTGGCGAACACCGGGGAGCTGTTTTTT
once	TRBV7-2	TRBJ1-6	.	CASSLGEDGSSYNSPLHF	TGTGCCAGCAGCTTGGGAGAGGACGGAAGCTCCTATAATTCACCCCTCCACTTT
.	TRBV11-1	TRBJ1-2	.	CASSLLTKEDGYTF	TGTGCCAGCAGCTTACTGACGAAAGAGGATGGCTACACCTTC
.	TRBV11-2	TRBJ1-3	.	CASSLAPTSRRAIYF	TGTGCCAGCAGCTTAGCCCCGACATCCCGTCGGGCCATATATTTT
.	TRBV6-4	TRBJ2-1	TRBD2	CASSRTSRDEQFF	TGTGCCAGCAGTCGGACTAGTCGGGATGAGCAGTTCTTC
.	TRBV5-1	TRBJ1-6	.	CASSLVGGPNTLHF	TGCGCCAGCAGCTTGGTTGGCGGCCCGAATACCCTCCACTTT
once	TRBV10-3	TRBJ1-1	.	CAIRGLQGSEAFF	TGTGCCATCAGGGGCTTACAGGGATCTGAAGCTTTCTTT
.	TRBV11-3	TRBJ2-3	TRBD1	CASSSTGVGGTQYF	TGTGCCAGCAGCTCTACAGGGGTAGGTGGTACGCAGTATTTT
.	TRBV7-2	TRBJ2-1	TRBD1	CASSLFQGVDNEQFF	TGTGCCAGCAGCTTATTTCAGGGGGTAGACAATGAGCAGTTCTTC
.	TRBV18	TRBJ2-5	TRBD1	CASSNRGETQYF	TGTGCCAGCTCCAACAGGGGAGAGACCCAGTACTTC
once	TRBV19	TRBJ2-3	.	CASSHTDTQYF	TGTGCCAGTAGTCACACAGATACGCAGTATTTT
once	TRBV6-6	TRBJ1-1	.	CASSYSTRGMNTEAFF	TGTGCCAGCAGTTACTCGACACGCGGGATGAACACTGAAGCTTTCTTT
.	TRBV21-1	TRBJ1-5	.	CASSPPKNRRGNQPQHF	TGTGCCAGCAGCCCGCCTAAGAACAGGAGAGGCAATCAGCCCCAGCATTTT
few	TRBV7-9	TRBJ2-6	.	CASSPGRANVLTF	TGTGCCAGCAGTCCGGGTAGGGCCAACGTCCTGACTTTC
.	TRBV15	TRBJ2-1	TRBD2	CATSRGSGTTNEQFF	TGTGCCACCAGCAGAGGGAGCGGGACGACCAATGAGCAGTTCTTC
.	TRBV5-5	TRBJ1-2	.	CASSLGSYYGYTF	TGTGCCAGCAGCTTAGGTTCTTACTATGGCTACACCTTC
.	TRBV5-5	TRBJ2-7	.	CASSLSSNSYEQYF	TGTGCCAGCAGCTTGTCTAGTAACTCCTACGAGCAGTACTTC
.	TRBV7-2	TRBJ2-1	.	CASSLAVEQFF	TGTGCCAGCAGCTTAGCTGTTGAGCAGTTCTTC
.	TRBV13	TRBJ2-3	.	CASSSGLKSDTQYF	TGTGCCAGCAGCTCGGGCCTGAAGTCGGATACGCAGTATTTT
.	TRBV6-5	TRBJ1-2	.	CASSYSGKGYGYTF	TGTGCCAGCAGTTACTCGGGGAAGGGATATGGCTACACCTTC